This T cell receptor (beta chain) was obtained from a study of T cell responses to AZD1222 COVID-19 vaccine (dated by TCRdb to about 2021). Study-level background: AZD1222 recipients whose second dose came at about 4 weeks and those whose second dose came at about 12 weeks were combined into one group, since spike-specific TCR depth and breadth did not differ between the two schedules. A total of more than 230 trial participants underwent TCR sequencing, of whom roughly 210 received two doses of AZD1222 and some 26 received two doses of the MenACWY control vaccine. Trial participants were enrolled into age subgroups of 18-55, 56-69 and 70-plus years, which contained about 150, 27 and 61 TCR-sequenced participants, respectively.

The sample's time point, from its label and the paper: baseline before first vaccination. The vaccinee samples were drawn from two UK trials, COV001 and COV002, one of which was a single-blind randomized controlled phase 2/3 trial testing AZD1222 (ChAdOx1 nCoV-19) in healthy adults. For TCRbeta chain sequencing, PBMC samples were collected from trial participants at day 0 and at day 28 after the second dose. The V end gives up 1 base and the J end 6 bases, leaving 9 bases in the junction not matched to a gene. CDR1 SGHAT and CDR2 FQNNGV are derived from the germline V gene. The CDR3 holds 16 amino acids from the cysteine to the phenylalanine. The read is trimmed to its CDR3 DNA, 48 bases read in frame from base 1. Study-wide findings and limitations: Most participants were white British and females outnumbered males, and the authors suggested that clonal diversity may have been underestimated. Because no day 14 peak-response samples were available, the repertoires could be characterized only after the peak T cell response. The 56-69-year group was small, and its depth increase did not reach significance, likely because of low power. The vaccine-associated CD4 TCRs covered the entire spike protein, and the dominant responses fell in regions 160-218 and 743-854. Conclusions about previously exposed vaccinees were limited because only a handful of AZD1222 recipients were SARS-CoV-2 seropositive at baseline. Reportedly, close to half of the unique spike-specific TCRs recognized epitopes lying outside the regions that are mutated in the B.1.351 and B.1.1.7 variants. After two AZD1222 doses, both the breadth and the depth of spike-specific TCRs were significantly higher than at day 0 and than in MenACWY recipients.

The CDR3 regions of human TCRbeta chains were analyzed by immunosequencing. The paper's data handling went like this. Repertoire TCRs were matched against a reference library of SARS-CoV-2-specific TCRs generated with the MIRA antigen-specificity platform. Breadth was defined as the fraction of unique TCRs that were SARS-CoV-2-associated, and depth was defined as the fraction of total T cells that were SARS-CoV-2-associated. Using the MIRA data, each spike-specific TCR was mapped to the spike region that the TCR reacts to and placed in a CD4 or CD8 class. Log10-transformed breadth and depth values were compared by one-way ANOVA with Sidak's multiple comparisons tests. Sourced from immuneACCESS, this table was stored by TCRdb with only in-frame sequences that have V and J called. A share of the clones is absent; for the studies checked, an unresolved V gene accounts for under half, and the remainder has no known explanation. V and J calls plus clone size are reproduced from that table; the DNA served to infer D and trimming. Within this sample are roughly 150,000 clones, with around 90% of them counted one time only. The ten biggest clones cover roughly 3.7% of the sample.

A word on this clone: Its antigen specificity is not known. There are no base qualities to consult, and no much larger clone falls within one base.

The TCR originated in an adult in good health. The source was peripheral blood, collected on day 0 of AZD1222 vaccination. In this chain, TRBV11-2 is recombined with TRBJ2-3, and 8 junction bases match TRBD1. The DNA sequence follows: TGTGCCAGCAGCTTAGGTGCGACAGGGGTTCTGGATACGCAGTATTTT. The translation is CASSLGATGVLDTQYF.